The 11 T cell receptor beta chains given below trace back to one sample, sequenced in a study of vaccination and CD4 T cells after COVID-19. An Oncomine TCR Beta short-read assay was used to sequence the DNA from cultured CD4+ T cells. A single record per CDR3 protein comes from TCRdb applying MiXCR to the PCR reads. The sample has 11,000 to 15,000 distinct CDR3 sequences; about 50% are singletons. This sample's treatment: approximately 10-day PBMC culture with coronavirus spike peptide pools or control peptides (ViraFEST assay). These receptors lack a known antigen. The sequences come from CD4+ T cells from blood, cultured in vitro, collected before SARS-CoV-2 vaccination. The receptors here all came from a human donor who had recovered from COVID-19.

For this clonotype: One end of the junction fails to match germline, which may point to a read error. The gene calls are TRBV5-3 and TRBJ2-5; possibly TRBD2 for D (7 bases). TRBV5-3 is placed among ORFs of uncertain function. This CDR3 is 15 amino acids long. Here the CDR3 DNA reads TGTGCCAGCAGCTCGCCGAGGGGGGGCTGGGAGACCCAGTACTTC. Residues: CASSSPRGGWETQYF.

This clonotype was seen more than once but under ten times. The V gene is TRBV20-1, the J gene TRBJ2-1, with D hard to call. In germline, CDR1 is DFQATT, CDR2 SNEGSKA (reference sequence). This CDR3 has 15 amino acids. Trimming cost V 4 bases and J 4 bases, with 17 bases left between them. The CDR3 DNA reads TGCAGTGCTATCCGTGCCGGATCGGTTTACAATGAGCAGTTCTTC. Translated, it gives CSAIRAGSVYNEQFF.

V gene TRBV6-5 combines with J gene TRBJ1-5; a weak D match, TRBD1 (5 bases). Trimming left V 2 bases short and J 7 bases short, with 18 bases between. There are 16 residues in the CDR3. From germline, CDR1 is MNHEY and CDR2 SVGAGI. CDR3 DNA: TGTGCCAGCAGTTACGCCCCGTGGGGGGGGAACCAGCCCCAGCATTTT. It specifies CASSYAPWGGNQPQHF.

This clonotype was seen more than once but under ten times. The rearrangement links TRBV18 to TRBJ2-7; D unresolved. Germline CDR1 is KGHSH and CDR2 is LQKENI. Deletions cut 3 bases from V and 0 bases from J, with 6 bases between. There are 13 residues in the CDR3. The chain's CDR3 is CASSPNSSYEQYF. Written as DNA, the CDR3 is TGTGCCAGCTCACCCAACAGCTCCTACGAGCAGTACTTC. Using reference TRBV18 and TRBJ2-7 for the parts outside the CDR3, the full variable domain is NAGVMQNPRHLVRRRGQEARLRCSPMKGHSHVYWYRQLPEEGLKFMVYLQKENIIDESGMPKERFSAEFPKEGPSILRIQQVVRGDSAAYFCASSPNSSYEQYFGPGTRLTVT.

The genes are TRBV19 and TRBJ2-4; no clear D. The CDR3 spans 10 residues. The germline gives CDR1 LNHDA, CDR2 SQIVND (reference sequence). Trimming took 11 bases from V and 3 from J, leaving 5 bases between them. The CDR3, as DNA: TGTGCCGTCGGCAAAAACATTCAGTACTTC. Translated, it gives CAVGKNIQYF.

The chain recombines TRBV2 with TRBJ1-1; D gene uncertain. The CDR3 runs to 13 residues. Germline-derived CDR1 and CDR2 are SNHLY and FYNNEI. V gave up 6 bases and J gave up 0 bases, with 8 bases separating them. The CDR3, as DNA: TGTGCCAGCAGCATTGGTCTGAACACTGAAGCTTTCTTT. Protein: CASSIGLNTEAFF. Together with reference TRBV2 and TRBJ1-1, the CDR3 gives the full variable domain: EPEVTQTPSHQVTQMGQEVILRCVPISNHLYFYWYRQILGQKVEFLVSFYNNEISEKSEIFDDQFSVERPDGSNFTLKIRSTKLEDSAMYFCASSIGLNTEAFFGQGTRLTVV.

The CDR3 reads CASSQGRVVPGNTEAFF. CDR3 coding DNA: TGCGCCAGCAGCCAGGGACGGGTTGTCCCGGGAAACACTGAAGCTTTCTTT. The V call is TRBV4-1, the J call TRBJ1-1; D is possibly TRBD1 (5 bases). The length of the CDR3 is 17 residues. Trimming removed 3 bases from V and 2 bases from J, with 19 bases in between. From germline, CDR1 is MGHRA and CDR2 YSYEKL.

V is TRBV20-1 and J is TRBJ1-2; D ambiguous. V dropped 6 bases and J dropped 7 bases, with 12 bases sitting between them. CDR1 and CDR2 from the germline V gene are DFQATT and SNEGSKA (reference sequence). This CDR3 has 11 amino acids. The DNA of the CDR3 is TGCAGTGCATCAGACCGGGGTGGCTACACCTTC. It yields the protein CSASDRGGYTF.

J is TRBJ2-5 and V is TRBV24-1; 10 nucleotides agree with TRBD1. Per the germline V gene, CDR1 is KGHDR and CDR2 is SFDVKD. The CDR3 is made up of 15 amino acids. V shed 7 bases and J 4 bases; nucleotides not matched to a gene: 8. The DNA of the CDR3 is TGTGCCACCAGGGCCGGGACAGGGGCTGGAGAGACCCAGTACTTC. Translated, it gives CATRAGTGAGETQYF.

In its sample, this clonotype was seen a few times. Here the CDR3 reads CASRPTANYGYTF. CDR3 DNA sequence: TGTGCCAGCAGACCGACAGCTAACTATGGCTACACCTTC. The genes are TRBV7-2 and TRBJ1-2; D is possibly TRBD1 (5 bases). V shed 6 bases and J shed 0 bases, with 8 bases lying between them. From germline, CDR1 is SGHTA and CDR2 FQGNSA. The CDR3 is 13 residues long.

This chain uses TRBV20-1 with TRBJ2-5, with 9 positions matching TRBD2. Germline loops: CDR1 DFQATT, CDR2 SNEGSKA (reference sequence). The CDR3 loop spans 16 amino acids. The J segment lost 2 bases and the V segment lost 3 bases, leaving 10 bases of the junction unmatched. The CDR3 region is CSASVASGESQETQYF. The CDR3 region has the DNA TGCAGTGCTAGTGTGGCTAGCGGGGAATCTCAAGAGACCCAGTACTTC.